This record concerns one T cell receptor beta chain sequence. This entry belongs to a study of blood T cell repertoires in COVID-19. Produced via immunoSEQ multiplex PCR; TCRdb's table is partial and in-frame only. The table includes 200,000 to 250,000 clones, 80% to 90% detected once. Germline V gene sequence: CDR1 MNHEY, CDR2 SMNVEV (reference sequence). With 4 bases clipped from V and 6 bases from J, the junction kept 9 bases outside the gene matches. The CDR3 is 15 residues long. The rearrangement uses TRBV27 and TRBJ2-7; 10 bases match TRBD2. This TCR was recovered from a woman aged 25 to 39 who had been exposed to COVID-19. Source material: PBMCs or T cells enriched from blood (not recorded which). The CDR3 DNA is TGTGCCAGCAGTTCCCCCAGACTAGCGGGTTTCGAGCAGTACTTC. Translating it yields CASSSPRLAGFEQYF.